This is a list of T cell receptor beta chains from one sample in a study of follicular helper T cells after annual influenza vaccination. The table came from immunoSEQ multiplex PCR; TCRdb's copy has only in-frame clones and leaves some out. Seen here are more than 10,000 clones, less than 85% observed once, and the top ten hold 0.87%. The specimen was CXCR5- memory CD4+ T cells sorted from blood, collected 6 weeks after influenza vaccination. The source is an adult who received the influenza vaccine. Each CDR3 is given with its conserved first and last residue. The D gene is left open where the match is weak. For some rows the clone size is stated as once, few or many, or as a class when expanded; others skip it.

j_call	clone_size	d_call	v_call	cdr3_aa	cdr3_nt
TRBJ2-1	.	.	TRBV19	CATGDYNEQFF	TGTGCCACCGGTGACTACAATGAGCAGTTCTTC
TRBJ2-2	.	.	TRBV4-1	CASSPYRAGELFF	TGCGCCAGCAGCCCCTACAGGGCCGGGGAGCTGTTTTTT
TRBJ1-2	.	TRBD1	TRBV7-2	CASSPRDRGYYGYTF	TGTGCCAGCAGCCCCCGGGACAGGGGTTACTATGGCTACACCTTC
TRBJ2-7	.	.	TRBV11-2	CASSLVLQSYEQYF	TGTGCCAGCAGCTTAGTCCTCCAATCCTACGAGCAGTACTTC
TRBJ1-2	few	.	TRBV6-5	CASSPTGSSYGYTF	TGTGCCAGCAGTCCGACAGGTTCTAGCTATGGCTACACCTTC
TRBJ2-2	.	TRBD2	TRBV2	CASSDLAGYTGELFF	TGTGCCAGCAGTGATCTAGCGGGGTACACCGGGGAGCTGTTTTTT
TRBJ2-3	.	TRBD1	TRBV4-1	CASRQGAGGTDTQYF	TGCGCCAGCCGACAGGGGGCAGGGGGCACAGATACGCAGTATTTT
TRBJ2-1	.	TRBD2	TRBV25-1	CASSSSGGIYNEQFF	TGTGCCAGCAGTAGTAGCGGGGGGATCTACAATGAGCAGTTCTTC
TRBJ2-7	few	.	TRBV2	CASERDTSYEQYF	TGTGCCAGCGAAAGGGACACCTCCTACGAGCAGTACTTC
TRBJ2-1	once	TRBD2	TRBV6-1	CASSSGTSNEQFF	TGTGCCAGCAGCAGCGGGACTAGTAATGAGCAGTTCTTC
TRBJ1-2	once	.	TRBV9	CASSVGRRRDGNNYGYTF	TGTGCCAGCAGCGTAGGAAGGAGGAGGGACGGAAATAACTATGGCTACACCTTC
TRBJ1-1	.	.	TRBV18	CASSPIIFGESNTEAFF	TGTGCCAGCTCACCAATCATTTTTGGGGAGAGTAACACTGAAGCTTTCTTT
TRBJ1-6	.	.	TRBV9	CASSVGRGGNSPLHF	TGTGCCAGCAGCGTAGGAAGGGGGGGGAACTCACCCCTCCACTTT
TRBJ2-1	.	.	TRBV5-1	CASTPTGAGAYEQFF	TGCGCCAGCACCCCCACCGGGGCAGGGGCCTATGAGCAGTTCTTC
TRBJ2-1	.	TRBD2	TRBV5-4	CASSLISGDNEQFF	TGTGCCAGCAGCTTGATTAGCGGGGACAATGAGCAGTTCTTC
TRBJ2-2	once	.	TRBV6-5	CASSYTGVAGELFF	TGTGCCAGCAGTTATACGGGGGTGGCCGGGGAGCTGTTTTTT
TRBJ2-7	.	.	TRBV13	CASSLQVSYEQYF	TGTGCCAGCAGCTTACAGGTCTCCTACGAGCAGTACTTC
TRBJ2-7	few	.	TRBV7-2	CASINGGLPYEQYF	TGTGCCAGCATCAACGGGGGACTTCCCTACGAGCAGTACTTC
TRBJ2-3	few	.	TRBV5-4	CASSLPGADTQYF	TGTGCCAGCAGCCTCCCAGGGGCCGATACGCAGTATTTT
TRBJ1-1	.	.	TRBV6-5	CASSYFDRGTEAFF	TGTGCCAGCAGTTACTTCGATAGGGGGACTGAAGCTTTCTTT
TRBJ1-1	.	.	TRBV19	CASRGFKNTEAFF	TGTGCCAGTAGGGGGTTCAAGAACACTGAAGCTTTCTTT
TRBJ1-2	.	.	TRBV9	CASSPSGTSRYGYTF	TGTGCCAGCAGCCCGTCCGGGACAAGCCGCTATGGCTACACCTTC